A single sample gave rise to the 15 T cell receptor beta chains below, sequenced in a study of T cells after yellow fever vaccination. TCRdb ran MiXCR on the 5' RACE reads and lists one entry per CDR3 protein. The sample contains approximately 550,000 distinct CDR3 sequences, roughly 19% of which appear only once. The sample consisted of PBMCs, taken 15 days after the yellow fever booster vaccination. The receptors were gathered from a man aged 25-45 years who received the YFV17D yellow fever vaccine.

The V and J genes are TRBV18 and TRBJ2-5; TRBD2 matches at 8 bases. Trimming cost V 2 bases and J 7 bases; bases outside gene matches: 6. The CDR3 totals 14 residues. Germline V gene sequence: CDR1 KGHSH, CDR2 LQKENI. In DNA form, the CDR3 reads TGTGCCAGCTCACCATCAAGACGGGGGGGGACCCAGTACTTC. Its translation: CASSPSRRGGTQYF.

This sequence joins TRBV12-3 or TRBV12-4 and TRBJ2-3; 7 bases are a match to TRBD2. The CDR3 is 15 amino acids. Trimming at V came to 4 bases and at J to 0 bases, leaving 4 bases not matched to a gene. The CDR3 reads CASSSLAESTDTQYF. As DNA, the CDR3 is TGTGCCAGCAGTTCCCTAGCGGAAAGCACAGATACGCAGTATTTT.

This clonotype was seen only a few times. This chain links TRBV12-3 or TRBV12-4 with TRBJ2-2; TRBD2 is a possible D gene (5 bases). The CDR3 loop spans 16 amino acids. Trimming removed 3 bases from V and 0 bases from J, with 11 bases in between. CDR3 nucleotide sequence: TGTGCCAGCAGTTTTCGGAGGAACGCGAACACCGGGGAGCTGTTTTTT. It encodes CASSFRRNANTGELFF.

This clonotype appeared a few times. The chain recombines TRBV20-1 with TRBJ2-3, with TRBD2 matching 7 bases. The CDR3 runs 15 residues. Germline trimming cut 0 bases from V and 1 base from J; bases unmatched to any gene: 4. Germline CDR1 and CDR2: DFQATT and SNEGSKA (reference sequence). The CDR3 sequence is CSARDWGLRTDTQYF. The DNA of the CDR3 is TGCAGTGCTAGAGATTGGGGACTACGCACAGATACGCAGTATTTT.

The table lists this clonotype with a few counts. The rearrangement links TRBV6-5 to TRBJ2-7; 10 bases are shared with TRBD1. The trim removed 0 bases at V and 1 base at J, leaving 3 bases unmatched. The CDR3 spans 16 residues. Per the germline V gene, CDR1 is MNHEY and CDR2 is SVGAGI. CDR3 nucleotides: TGTGCCAGCAGTTACTCGATGGGACAGGGGTCCTACGAGCAGTACTTC. This sequence encodes CASSYSMGQGSYEQYF.

This clonotype has a handful of counts. V and J are TRBV12-3 or TRBV12-4 and TRBJ2-2; D gene ambiguous. V was shortened by 6 bases and J by 4 bases, with 15 bases between the two germline ends. The CDR3 covers 15 residues. Here the CDR3 reads CASSSRPRPTGELFF. CDR3 in DNA: TGTGCCAGCAGCAGCCGGCCTCGACCCACCGGGGAGCTGTTTTTT.

This clonotype was detected only a few times. This chain connects TRBV20-1 to TRBJ2-3; unclear D gene. This CDR3 spans 11 amino acids. The V end was cut by 3 bases, the J end by 8 bases, with 9 bases between. Germline V CDR1 and CDR2: DFQATT, SNEGSKA (reference sequence). CDR3 loop: CSARVQGTQYF. The CDR3 nucleotides read TGCAGTGCTAGGGTCCAAGGTACGCAGTATTTT.

This clonotype turned up a few times. The chain uses TRBV20-1 and TRBJ1-1, with D possibly matching TRBD1 (6 bases). V was clipped by 2 bases and J by 4 bases, with 14 bases between them. The CDR3 consists of 14 residues. Germline V lookup: CDR1 DFQATT, CDR2 SNEGSKA (reference sequence). In nucleotides, the CDR3 is TGCAGTGCTAGAACCAGAACGGGGGCCACTGAAGCTTTCTTT. This sequence encodes CSARTRTGATEAFF.

The chain links TRBV6-2 or TRBV6-3 to TRBJ2-1; 13 nucleotides align to TRBD2. V shed 6 bases and J 6 bases; nucleotides not matched to a gene: 5. The CDR3 sequence is 15 residues long. Germline loops: CDR1 MNHEY, CDR2 SVGEGT. CDR3: CASSMTSGRFNEQFF. The CDR3 DNA reads as TGTGCCAGCAGCATGACTAGCGGGAGGTTCAATGAGCAGTTCTTC.

This chain links TRBV20-1 with TRBJ2-3; 10 nucleotides align to TRBD2. The CDR3 runs to 13 residues. Germline V gene lookup returns CDR1 DFQATT and CDR2 SNEGSKA (reference sequence). Losses at the gene ends were 5 bases for V and 5 bases for J; bases not matched to a gene: 4. For the CDR3, the DNA is TGCAGTGCTCCAGGACTAGCGGTAGATACGCAGTATTTT. Its protein is CSAPGLAVDTQYF.

The V and J genes are TRBV27 and TRBJ2-7; 7 bases map to TRBD2. V lost 5 bases to trimming and J lost 2 bases; unmatched junction nucleotides: 9. Germline V gene sequence: CDR1 MNHEY, CDR2 SMNVEV (reference sequence). The CDR3 is made up of 15 amino acids. The CDR3: CASSLRAGRPYEQYF. The DNA for the CDR3 is TGTGCCAGCAGTCTCCGAGCGGGGCGCCCCTACGAGCAGTACTTC.

The CDR3 sequence: CASSSSGDRTYEQYF. CDR3 sequence (DNA): TGTGCCAGCAGTTCGAGCGGAGACCGAACCTACGAGCAGTACTTC. The chain joins TRBV28 to TRBJ2-7; perhaps TRBD2 as D (5 bases). V lost 4 bases and J lost 2, with 15 bases in between. The CDR3 runs to 15 residues. Germline CDR1 and CDR2: MDHEN and SYDVKM.

This clonotype was seen more than once but under ten times. This rearrangement joins TRBV29-1 to TRBJ2-1; D not resolved. Trimming took off 1 base at V and 6 bases at J, with 7 bases between the two ends. CDR3 length: 12 amino acids. Germline CDR1 reads SQVTM; CDR2 reads ANQGSEA. The CDR3, as DNA: TGCAGCGTTGAAGTTAAACGCAATGAGCAGTTCTTC. Encoded protein: CSVEVKRNEQFF.

The J gene is TRBJ2-7, the V gene TRBV10-3; D not certain. Germline CDR1 is ENHRY and CDR2 is SYGVKD. V was shortened by 4 bases and J by 0 bases, with 4 bases between the two germline ends. There are 12 residues in the CDR3. The CDR3 bases are TGTGCCATCAGTGCGGTCTCCTACGAGCAGTACTTC. Its protein product is CAISAVSYEQYF.

Remarks on this clonotype: A single base separates this from a much larger clone, so it may be a read error. The chain links TRBV2 to TRBJ1-1; TRBD1 might be the D (6 bases). CDR1 is SNHLY and CDR2 is FYNNEI in the germline V gene. The CDR3 is 13 amino acids. CDR3 coding DNA: TGTGGCAGCGGGGGGCAGAGGAACACTGAAGCTTTCTTT. Protein product: CGSGGQRNTEAFF.